The entry below describes one T cell receptor beta chain. What it recognizes is unknown. Trimming took 1 base from V and 6 from J, leaving 7 bases between them. The length of the CDR3 is 13 residues. This specimen comes from a study of T cell repertoires in cytomegalovirus infection. Turning to the study itself: From public TCR beta signatures came an indication of both CMV infection and matching HLA type. General study results and limits: Carriers of CMV plus the relevant HLA were identified by cumulative public TCR beta family frequency. Ex vivo, HLA-C-restricted CMV-specific TCR beta clonotypes prevailed over the rest of the response.

TCRdb re-derived calls from the reads in MiXCR, one entry per CDR3 protein. The sample yields 830,000 or so distinct CDR3 sequences, 32% seen once. The receptor was isolated from a human donor in good health (CMV status not recorded). Some clones in this sample may be carry-over from other donors' samples. Sequenced here: cultured CD8+ T cells from PBMCs, sampled from culture after CMV antigen stimulation. The J gene is TRBJ1-5, the V gene TRBV12-3 or TRBV12-4; D remains ambiguous. CDR3 sequence: CASSLGKVQPQHF. Written as DNA, the CDR3 is TGTGCCAGCAGTTTAGGGAAGGTTCAGCCCCAGCATTTT.